This T cell receptor (beta chain) was found in a study of spatial heterogeneity in lung cancer. As to time point: sample taken at primary tumor resection. The germline V gene encodes CDR1 ENHRY and CDR2 SYGVKD. The CDR3 consists of 14 residues. V was trimmed by 6 bases and J by 6 bases, leaving 12 bases between them. TCRdb passed the 5' RACE reads through MiXCR, listing each CDR3 protein once. The data contain about 10,000 distinct CDR3 sequences, roughly 12% of them singletons. Notes on the study in general: Counts that tracked tumor mutation counts were those of expanded intratumoral alpha and beta TCRs.

This clonotype is classed as medium-sized. The target antigen is unknown. The sample was lung tumor tissue, taken at surgery. This sequence originates from a male donor with early-stage non-small cell lung cancer. V and J are TRBV10-3 and TRBJ1-6; D is perhaps TRBD1 (6 bases). CDR3: CAIRTQGSNSPLHF. Written as DNA, the CDR3 is TGTGCCATCAGGACACAGGGAAGTAATTCACCCCTCCACTTT.